This T cell receptor (beta chain) was sequenced during a study of cytomegalovirus exposure and HLA in healthy donors. Notes on this clone: What it recognizes is unknown.

Researchers ran the PCR with 60 Vbeta and 13 Jbeta primers. Method: immunoSEQ multiplex PCR; TCRdb's copy keeps in-frame clones and lacks some. The data contain about 190,000 clones, about 84% of them singletons. Study results and caveats: Reported findings show TCR beta sequences accurately forecast HLA-A and HLA-B alleles in most subjects. Using the classifier, cytomegalovirus status was reportedly diagnosed with high specificity and sensitivity. Across donors, most TCRs were seen rarely, yet some public ones were widespread.

CDR1 is MGHRA, CDR2 YSYEKL, per germline. V trimming: 4 bases; J trimming: 0 bases; junction bases outside the gene matches: 6. The CDR3 runs to 18 residues. Donors were nominally healthy when sampled, though unrecorded immune exposures were likely. The clonotype comes from a man aged 50 or older in good health and CMV-seronegative. Sequencing was done on a sample of PBMCs. V is TRBV4-1 and J is TRBJ2-6, with TRBD1 matching over 10 bases. The CDR3, as DNA: TGCGCCAGCAGCCCAGGACAGGGGGTCGGCTCTGGGGCCAACGTCCTGACTTTC. It specifies CASSPGQGVGSGANVLTF.